These 10 T cell receptor beta chains originate from one sample sequenced in a study of T cell clusters in autoimmune cytopenias. One tube held mixed TRB-A and TRB-B primer pools for touch-down PCR. TCRdb re-called the multiplex PCR reads and catalogs CDR3 proteins one per entry, DNA excluded. This table lists around 6,800 distinct CDR3 sequences. TRB was amplified from approximately 250 ng of peripheral blood genomic DNA per sample. These records were also assigned to another study, of T cell repertoires in aging, cancer and after chemotherapy.

Material for sequencing was peripheral blood. The receptors were sampled from a human donor in good health.

The rearrangement uses TRBV6-1 and TRBJ1-2. Germline V gene data show CDR1 as MNHNS and CDR2 as SASEGT. The CDR3 is 14 residues long. The CDR3 protein is CASSENGPNYGYTF.

This clonotype counts as medium-sized by frequency. V is TRBV29-1 and J is TRBJ1-2. Looked up from germline, CDR1 is SQVTM and CDR2 is ANQGSEA. CDR3 length equals 13 residues. The chain's CDR3 is CSVEDLPSKGYTF.

The chain combines TRBV18 with TRBJ2-7. Germline V gene data show CDR1 as KGHSH and CDR2 as LQKENI. The length of the CDR3 is 14 residues. The CDR3 here is CASSPTGYDYEQYF.

The chain combines TRBV20-1 with TRBJ1-5; TCRdb picks TRBD1, but there is no DNA to check that call. The germline V gene has CDR1 DFQATT and CDR2 SNEGSKA (reference sequence). This CDR3 has 13 amino acids. The CDR3 is CSAREQGVQPQHF.

This clonotype ranks as medium-sized in terms of frequency. The chain couples TRBV5-6 to TRBJ2-7; with no DNA, the TCRdb D assignment of TRBD1 cannot be verified. CDR1 is SGHDT, CDR2 YYEEEE, per germline. The CDR3 covers 15 residues. The CDR3 loop reads CASSLAGRDHYEQYF. The full variable domain, with the rest looked up from reference TRBV5-6 and TRBJ2-7, is DAGVTQSPTHLIKTRGQQVTLRCSPKSGHDTVSWYQQALGQGPQFIFQYYEEEERQRGNFPDRFSGHQFPNYSSELNVNALLLGDSALYLCASSLAGRDHYEQYFGPGTRLTVT.

By frequency, this clonotype registers medium-sized. V usage is TRBV15 and J usage is TRBJ1-1; without DNA, the TCRdb call of TRBD1 cannot be checked. The length of the CDR3 is 13 residues. Germline V gene lookup returns CDR1 LNHNV and CDR2 YYDKDF (reference sequence). The CDR3 sequence: CATSRQGNTEAFF.

The CDR3 is CASSPRRSNYGYTF. This chain joins TRBV27 and TRBJ1-2. The CDR3 sequence is 14 residues long. The germline V gene encodes CDR1 MNHEY and CDR2 SMNVEV (reference sequence).

This clonotype counts as medium-sized (0.01 to 0.1%) by frequency. J is TRBJ2-7 and V is TRBV27; TCRdb's D call of TRBD1 is untestable without DNA. There are 13 residues in the CDR3. Germline V CDR1 and CDR2: MNHEY, SMNVEV (reference sequence). CDR3 residues: CASRTGPSYEQYF.

The CDR3 here is CSARTPVGGQETQYF. This rearrangement joins TRBV20-1 to TRBJ2-5; the TRBD1 assignment by TCRdb is unverifiable without DNA. The CDR3 contains 15 residues. Germline V gene data show CDR1 as DFQATT and CDR2 as SNEGSKA (reference sequence).

Judged by frequency, this clonotype is medium-sized. The chain links TRBV10-3 to TRBJ2-7; without DNA, the TCRdb call of TRBD2 cannot be checked. Germline V gene lookup returns CDR1 ENHRY and CDR2 SYGVKD. The CDR3 contains 11 residues. Here the CDR3 reads CAISEGLEQYF.